A single sample is the source of the 6 T cell receptor beta chains below, sequenced in a study of blood T cell repertoires in COVID-19. The assay was immunoSEQ multiplex PCR, and TCRdb's table has in-frame clones only and misses some. The table has over 14,000 clones, around 74% seen once. The sequenced sample consisted of peripheral blood. These receptor sequences come from a man aged 55 to 70 with acute or convalescent COVID-19.

The chain employs TRBV4-3 and TRBJ1-2; D unresolved. Trimming removed 2 bases at V and 0 bases at J, with 10 bases between. The CDR3 is 15 residues long. The germline gives CDR1 LGHNA, CDR2 YSLEER. The CDR3 sequence: CASSQQRTANYGYTF. The CDR3 DNA follows: TGCGCCAGCAGCCAACAAAGGACTGCTAACTATGGCTACACCTTC.

The J gene is TRBJ2-3, the V gene TRBV29-1, with 7 bases matching TRBD1. The trim removed 7 bases at V and 2 bases at J, leaving 3 bases unmatched. The CDR3 sequence is 12 residues long. CDR1 and CDR2 from the germline V gene are SQVTM and ANQGSEA. CDR3 amino acids: CSGGGSTDTQYF. In DNA form, the CDR3 reads TGCAGCGGAGGGGGCTCCACAGATACGCAGTATTTT.

V and J are TRBV5-1 and TRBJ2-3; 9 bases agree with TRBD2. Per the germline V gene, CDR1 is SGHRS and CDR2 is YFSETQ. The CDR3 extends over 16 amino acids. V shed 0 bases and J 3 bases; nucleotides not matched to a gene: 5. The CDR3 DNA is TGCGCCAGCAGCTTGGGGGCTAGCGGGACGACAGATACGCAGTATTTT. Its translation: CASSLGASGTTDTQYF.

The V gene is TRBV25-1, the J gene TRBJ2-5, with 11 bases matching TRBD1. Looked up from germline, CDR1 is MGHDK and CDR2 is SYGVNS. This CDR3 region has 16 residues. V gave up 2 bases and J gave up 4 bases; unmatched junction bases: 6. This CDR3 reads CASSETPGQGGETQYF. In DNA, the CDR3 is TGTGCCAGCAGTGAAACCCCGGGACAGGGGGGAGAGACCCAGTACTTC.

The chain links TRBV20-1 to TRBJ1-3; D gene ambiguous. Trimming shortened V by 7 bases and J by 6 bases, and 10 bases separated the two germline ends. The CDR3 contains 11 residues. CDR1 is DFQATT and CDR2 is SNEGSKA in the germline V gene (reference sequence). The CDR3 spells CSVSRENTIYF. DNA of the CDR3: TGCAGTGTTAGCCGGGAAAACACCATATATTTT.

V gene TRBV7-6 combines with J gene TRBJ1-1; maybe TRBD1 (5 bases). V was trimmed by 1 base and J by 5 bases, leaving 14 bases between them. The CDR3 has 15 amino acids. Germline V gives CDR1 SGHVS, CDR2 FNYEAQ. CDR3 coding DNA: TGTGCCAGCAGCTTAGATGGGAGGGGTGGGACTGAAGCTTTCTTT. Residues: CASSLDGRGGTEAFF.